The 11 T cell receptor beta chains below come from one sample, sequenced in a study of CD8+ T cells in alopecia areata. It was cDNA, reverse transcribed from extracted RNA, that served as the sequencing template. The table came from immunoSEQ multiplex PCR; TCRdb's copy has only in-frame clones and leaves some out. The table lists about 190,000 clones, 45% to 65% of them singletons, with 0.69% in the top ten. Noted treatment: oral pan-JAK inhibitor, 5-10 mg twice daily. The material was CD4+ T cells sorted from blood, obtained at week 4, from a patient treated with tofacitinib. These receptors all stem from a human donor with alopecia areata.

The J gene is TRBJ2-6, the V gene TRBV30; D gene ambiguous. The V and J ends lost 5 bases and 0 bases respectively, with 2 bases between them. The germline V gene encodes CDR1 GTSNPN and CDR2 SVGIG (reference sequence). The CDR3 has 12 amino acids. The CDR3 is CAWGSGANVLTF. CDR3 nucleotides: TGTGCCTGGGGCTCTGGGGCCAACGTCCTGACTTTC.

The chain links TRBV30 to TRBJ2-7; D uncertain. V was cut by 3 bases and J by 6 bases, with 9 bases left in between. Looked up from germline, CDR1 is GTSNPN and CDR2 is SVGIG (reference sequence). This CDR3 is 11 amino acids long. CDR3 in amino acids: CAWRILGEQYF. CDR3 coding DNA: TGTGCCTGGAGGATCCTAGGCGAGCAGTACTTC.

This clone was seen only a few times. The rearrangement joins TRBV29-1 to TRBJ1-1; D is uncertain. The CDR3 runs to 14 residues. The V end was cut by 0 bases, the J end by 0 bases, with 8 bases between. CDR1 is SQVTM and CDR2 is ANQGSEA in the germline V gene. This CDR3 reads CSVEDRKMNTEAFF. Here the CDR3 DNA reads TGCAGCGTTGAAGATCGCAAGATGAACACTGAAGCTTTCTTT.

The chain uses TRBV29-1 and TRBJ1-1; D call uncertain. Germline loops: CDR1 SQVTM, CDR2 ANQGSEA. The CDR3 length is 10 residues. Trimming removed 5 bases from V and 4 bases from J, with 5 bases in between. CDR3 sequence: CSVRFTEAFF. The CDR3 DNA reads TGCAGCGTTAGGTTCACTGAAGCTTTCTTT.

The chain employs TRBV14 and TRBJ1-1; TRBD1 is a possible D gene (6 bases). V shed 4 bases and J shed 4 bases, with 13 bases lying between them. This CDR3 is built from 14 residues. Germline V gives CDR1 SGHDN, CDR2 FVKESK. The CDR3 is CASSPITGITEAFF. CDR3 coding DNA: TGTGCCAGCAGCCCCATCACAGGGATCACTGAAGCTTTCTTT.

Only a few counts were recorded for this clone. The chain combines TRBV29-1 with TRBJ2-2; tentatively, D is TRBD2 (6 bases). V lost 6 bases, J lost 1 base, and 12 bases lay in between. Germline V gene lookup returns CDR1 SQVTM and CDR2 ANQGSEA. CDR3 length: 14 amino acids. The CDR3 protein is CSVAASVNTGELFF. CDR3 sequence (DNA): TGCAGCGTGGCCGCTAGCGTGAACACCGGGGAGCTGTTTTTT.

This chain connects TRBV7-9 to TRBJ1-2; D ambiguous. CDR3 length equals 15 residues. Trimming pared 1 base from V and 6 bases from J, leaving 15 bases between. CDR1 and CDR2 from the germline V gene are SEHNR and FQNEAQ (reference sequence). The chain's CDR3 is CASSLEGASVNGYTF. The CDR3 DNA follows: TGTGCCAGCAGCTTAGAAGGCGCCAGCGTCAATGGCTACACCTTC.

The V gene is TRBV20-1, the J gene TRBJ2-1; D might be TRBD2 (5 bases). CDR1 is DFQATT, CDR2 SNEGSKA, per germline (reference sequence). V lost 6 bases and J 12 bases, leaving 15 bases between the germline ends. The CDR3 totals 11 residues. CDR3 bases: TGCAGTGCCCTTATGGGGAGCGGGCAGTTCTTC. Its protein is CSALMGSGQFF.

V and J are TRBV18 and TRBJ2-1; 7 bases match TRBD2. The length of the CDR3 is 14 residues. Per germline, CDR1 KGHSH and CDR2 LQKENI. V lost 3 bases, J lost 12 bases, and 11 bases stayed unmatched. The CDR3: CASSPAGDYGTQFF. The CDR3 DNA follows: TGTGCCAGCTCACCGGCCGGGGACTACGGCACGCAGTTCTTC.

The chain employs TRBV11-3 and TRBJ2-7; D remains ambiguous. The V gene lost 5 bases and the J gene lost 5 bases, with 7 bases spanning the gap. Per the germline V gene, CDR1 is SGHNT and CDR2 is YENEEA. The CDR3 runs to 11 residues. The CDR3 DNA reads as TGTGCCAGCAGCCAGTTCCACGAGCAGTACTTC. Its protein product is CASSQFHEQYF.

This chain connects TRBV4-2 to TRBJ1-4; TRBD1 is a possible D gene (5 bases). V was cut by 1 base and J by 7 bases, with 13 bases left in between. Germline V gene lookup returns CDR1 LGHNA and CDR2 YNFKEQ. The length of the CDR3 is 15 residues. This CDR3 is CASSQVGAETEKLFF. The CDR3 DNA follows: TGTGCCAGCAGCCAAGTAGGGGCCGAAACTGAAAAACTGTTTTTT.